This TCR beta chain is drawn from a study of lymphopenia after photon versus proton radiotherapy. The assay was immunoSEQ multiplex PCR, and TCRdb's table has in-frame clones only and misses some. The sample lists approximately 35,000 clones; 75% to 90% were seen once. This CDR3 contains 15 residues. V was shortened by 2 bases and J by 2 bases, with 13 bases between the two germline ends. Germline assignment: CDR1 SGDLS and CDR2 YYNGEE. The chain recombines TRBV9 with TRBJ2-5; D possibly uses TRBD1 or TRBD2 (5 bases each). This sequence originates from a woman aged 45-59 years with pancreatic cancer. The material was peripheral blood, obtained from a patient treated with photon-based radiotherapy. CDR3 region: CASSVGTEGQETQYF. CDR3 sequence (DNA): TGTGCCAGCAGCGTGGGGACCGAAGGTCAAGAGACCCAGTACTTC.